The clone carrying this T cell receptor beta chain was detected a few times. The antigen is undetermined. V was clipped by 3 bases and J by 4 bases, with 9 bases between them. CDR3 length: 13 amino acids. Germline V CDR1 and CDR2: SGHTA, FQGNSA. This sample is drawn from a study of identical twins. Study-wide findings and caveats: Low generation probability was overrepresented in out-of-frame alpha sequences shared by twins.

A universal primer site arose from template switching, and cDNA bore unique molecular identifiers. In TCRdb, the 5' RACE reads were re-called with MiXCR into one record per CDR3 protein. The table has about 500,000 distinct CDR3 sequences, 13% to 15% seen once. A further study also used this sample, focusing on yellow fever vaccine responses in identical twins. That report notes: Twins' vaccine T cell responses reportedly seemed partly convergent and partly personalized.

Sequenced sample: CD4+ T cells sorted from blood. This chain joins TRBV7-2 and TRBJ1-1; D gene unclear. The clonotype was recovered from a woman between 18 and 30 years old in good health. Here the CDR3 reads CASSFGRATEAFF. CDR3 bases: TGTGCCAGCAGCTTTGGGCGGGCCACTGAAGCTTTCTTT. The entire variable domain, with the rest obtained from reference TRBV7-2 and TRBJ1-1, is as follows: GAGVSQSPSNKVTEKGKDVELRCDPISGHTALYWYRQSLGQGLEFLIYFQGNSAPDKSGLPSDRFSAERTGGSVSTLTIQRTQQEDSAVYLCASSFGRATEAFFGQGTRLTVV.